The source of this T cell receptor beta chain is a study of T cell repertoires in cytomegalovirus infection. This CDR3 region has 14 residues. V dropped 4 bases and J dropped 4 bases, with 12 bases sitting between them. CDR1 and CDR2 (germline): KGHDR, SFDVKD. One entry per CDR3 protein, called by TCRdb with MiXCR from the reads. The sample contains 450,000 to 600,000 distinct CDR3 sequences, 11% of which appear only once. This clonotype appeared many times. This receptor was taken from a human donor in good health (CMV status not recorded). Some clones in this sample may be carry-over from other donors' samples. The chain employs TRBV24-1 and TRBJ1-2; weak D call: TRBD1 (6 bases). Material for sequencing was PBMCs. CDR3 sequence: CATSDPDRSYGYTF. The CDR3 DNA reads as TGTGCCACCAGTGACCCGGACAGATCCTATGGCTACACCTTC.